One sample yielded the 2 T cell receptor beta chains listed below, sequenced in a study of blood T cells in healthy people across ages. For the second PCR, which ran for about 6 to 11 cycles, a sample-barcoded 5' primer and a J-beta primer mix were used. Using its own MiXCR run on the 5' RACE reads, TCRdb lists one record per CDR3 protein. Here the sample spans roughly 2 million distinct CDR3 sequences, about 49% being singletons. Sequencing was performed on blood. The receptors derive from a woman between 40 and 55 years old in good health.

Turning to this clonotype: Germline and junction disagree at one end, which may indicate a read error. The chain combines TRBV15 with TRBJ2-1; D remains ambiguous. The CDR3 loop spans 15 amino acids. CDR1 is LNHNV and CDR2 is YYDKDF in the germline V gene (reference sequence). The CDR3 coding sequence is TGTGCCACCAGCAGAGGGAAGACCTCCTTCAATGAGCAGTTCTTC. Its protein is CATSRGKTSFNEQFF.

This clonotype was found once. V and J are TRBV9 and TRBJ2-3; D perhaps matches TRBD2 (7 bases). This CDR3 region has 16 residues. The V end was cut by 1 base, the J end by 0 bases, with 12 bases between. Germline V gives CDR1 SGDLS, CDR2 YYNGEE. The CDR3 spells CASSVWAGASTDTQYF. CDR3 DNA sequence: TGTGCCAGCAGCGTATGGGCGGGGGCTAGCACAGATACGCAGTATTTT.